The clone carrying this T cell receptor beta chain was detected only once. Its antigen is still unknown. The data derive from a study of T cell clones after liver transplantation. At the level of the study: Liver transplant recipients had immunosuppression withdrawal attempted within 2 years. Overall study findings and caveats: Small, mixed patient groups and varying post-transplant times limit these conclusions.

The germline gives CDR1 MNHNY, CDR2 SVGAGI (reference sequence). V was clipped by 0 bases and J by 7 bases; unmatched bases: 6. This CDR3 is built from 14 residues. Libraries were prepared by immunoSEQ multiplex PCR; TCRdb keeps only in-frame clonotypes and omits some of them. The sample records about 19,000 clones, about 90% being singletons. This chain connects TRBV6-6 to TRBJ2-7, with 7 bases lining up with TRBD1. The source of this sequence is a human donor who received a liver transplant. This specimen consisted of CD8+ T cells from blood, obtained before liver transplant. CDR3 sequence: CASSYSPTGQEQYF. In nucleotides, the CDR3 is TGTGCCAGCAGTTACTCCCCGACAGGGCAAGAGCAGTACTTC.